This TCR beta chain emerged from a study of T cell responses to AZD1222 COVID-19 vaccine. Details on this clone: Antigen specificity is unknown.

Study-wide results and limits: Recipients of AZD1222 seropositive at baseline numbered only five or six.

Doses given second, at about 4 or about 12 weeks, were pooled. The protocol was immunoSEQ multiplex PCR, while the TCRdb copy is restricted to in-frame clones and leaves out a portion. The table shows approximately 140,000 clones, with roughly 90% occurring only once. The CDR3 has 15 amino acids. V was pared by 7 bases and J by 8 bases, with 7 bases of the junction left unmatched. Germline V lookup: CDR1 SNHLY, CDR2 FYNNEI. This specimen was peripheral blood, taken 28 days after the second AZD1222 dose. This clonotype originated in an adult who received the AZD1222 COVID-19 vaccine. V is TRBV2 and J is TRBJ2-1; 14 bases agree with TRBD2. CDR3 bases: TGTGCCAGCACCCGGACTAGCGGGAGGTTTGATGAGCAGTTCTTC. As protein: CASTRTSGRFDEQFF.